This T cell receptor beta chain was documented in a study of early T cells in non-severe SARS-CoV-2 infection. This clonotype was found many times. The CDR3 runs to 11 residues. Germline values: CDR1 SGHNT, CDR2 YYREEE (reference sequence). V gave up 2 bases and J gave up 7 bases, with 4 bases separating them. Separate cDNA molecules each had unique molecular identifiers attached to them. MiXCR, run by TCRdb on the 5' RACE reads, gives a single entry per CDR3 protein. Found here are about 83,000 distinct CDR3 sequences, about 9.4% of them singletons; the top ten hold roughly 8%. V and J are TRBV5-4 and TRBJ2-1; D is unclear. The clonotype comes from an adult who was a healthcare worker with PCR-confirmed SARS-CoV-2 infection or an uninfected control (not recorded which). The sample was whole blood, taken at baseline. The CDR3 reads CASSLANEQFF. CDR3 DNA: TGTGCCAGCAGCTTAGCGAATGAGCAGTTCTTC.